The clone carrying this T cell receptor (beta chain) was recorded at least ten times. Its specificity is not known. A universal primer site and UMIs were added as TCR cDNA was made by 5'RACE template switching. TCRdb reprocessed the 5' RACE reads with MiXCR, giving one entry per CDR3 protein. The repertoire has roughly 320,000 distinct CDR3 sequences, around 11% of them found once; the top ten carry about 3%. This sample is drawn from a study of T cells after yellow fever vaccination. Study conclusions and caveats: A minor fraction of clonotypes spanned both CD4 and CD8 compartments.

Germline values: CDR1 LGHNA, CDR2 YSLEER. CDR3 length: 15 residues. Trimming left V 0 bases short and J 3 bases short, with 8 bases between. The rearrangement uses TRBV4-3 and TRBJ2-2; D unresolved. The source was CD4+ T cells sorted from PBMCs, collected 45 days after the yellow fever booster vaccination. The receptor was isolated from a man aged 18 to 29 who received the YFV17D yellow fever vaccine. The CDR3, as DNA: TGCGCCAGCAGCCAAGATTCAAGGGACACCGGGGAGCTGTTTTTT. Its protein product is CASSQDSRDTGELFF.